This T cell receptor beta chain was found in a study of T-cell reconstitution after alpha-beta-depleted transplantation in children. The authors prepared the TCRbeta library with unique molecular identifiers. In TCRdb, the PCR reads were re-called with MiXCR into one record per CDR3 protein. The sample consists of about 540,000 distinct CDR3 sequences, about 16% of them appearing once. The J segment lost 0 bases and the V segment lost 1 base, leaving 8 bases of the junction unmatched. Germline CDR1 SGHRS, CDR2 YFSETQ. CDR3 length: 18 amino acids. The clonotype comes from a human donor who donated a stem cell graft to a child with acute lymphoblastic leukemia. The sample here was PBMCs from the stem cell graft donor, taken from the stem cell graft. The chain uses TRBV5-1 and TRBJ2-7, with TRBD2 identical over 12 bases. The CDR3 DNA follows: TGCGCCAGCAGCTTGACCGGGACTAGCGGGCAAAGCTCCTACGAGCAGTACTTC. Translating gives CASSLTGTSGQSSYEQYF.